Listed here are 4 T cell receptor beta chains from one sample, sequenced in a study of T cell repertoires in ileal Crohn's disease. Only in-frame clones appear in the TCRdb table, and some are missing; sequencing was by immunoSEQ multiplex PCR. The data hold more than 4,500 clones, with about 81% observed a single time. The specimen sequenced was ileal tissue. The receptors originated from an adult with Crohn's disease.

This sequence joins TRBV7-2 and TRBJ1-1; D may be TRBD1 (5 bases). This CDR3 contains 15 residues. CDR1 is SGHTA, CDR2 FQGNSA, per germline. With 2 bases removed from V and 3 bases from J, the gap between germline ends came to 13 bases. This CDR3 is CASSLSRAGDTEAFF. The CDR3 nucleotides are TGTGCCAGCAGCTTAAGCAGGGCTGGGGACACTGAAGCTTTCTTT.

The chain couples TRBV5-1 to TRBJ2-5; no clear D. Between the trimmed V and J ends, which lost 4 bases and 0 bases, there was a span of 7 bases. The CDR3 is 13 residues long. The germline gives CDR1 SGHRS, CDR2 YFSETQ. Written as DNA, the CDR3 is TGCGCCAGCAGCCGAGGATACCAAGAGACCCAGTACTTC. It codes for CASSRGYQETQYF.

The CDR3 DNA reads TGTGCCAGCAGCCCAGGACAGCAAGACTATGGCTACACCTTC. Encoded protein: CASSPGQQDYGYTF. This sequence joins TRBV5-5 and TRBJ1-2; perhaps TRBD1 as D (6 bases). Germline V gene sequence: CDR1 SGHKS, CDR2 YYEKEE (reference sequence). This CDR3 is 14 amino acids long. The ends were cut back, 4 bases at V and 3 bases at J, with 13 bases in the middle.

V usage is TRBV4-3 and J usage is TRBJ1-6, with no clear D. The CDR3 runs to 16 residues. Germline V gene lookup returns CDR1 LGHNA and CDR2 YSLEER. Trimming cost V 4 bases and J 8 bases, with 18 bases left between them. CDR3 sequence reads: CASSPTVTLLDSPLHF. The CDR3 coding sequence is TGCGCCAGCAGCCCCACGGTGACTCTGCTCGATTCACCCCTCCACTTT.